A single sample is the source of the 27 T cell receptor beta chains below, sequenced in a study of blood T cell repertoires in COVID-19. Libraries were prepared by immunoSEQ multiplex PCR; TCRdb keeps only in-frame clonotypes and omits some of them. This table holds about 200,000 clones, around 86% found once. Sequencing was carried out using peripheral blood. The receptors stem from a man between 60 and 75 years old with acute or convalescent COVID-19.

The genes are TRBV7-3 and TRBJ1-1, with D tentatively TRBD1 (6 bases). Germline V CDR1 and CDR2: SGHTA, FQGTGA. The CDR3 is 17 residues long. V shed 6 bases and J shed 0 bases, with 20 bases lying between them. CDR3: CASSRDRLLGMNTEAFF. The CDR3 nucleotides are TGTGCCAGCAGTCGAGACAGGCTACTCGGAATGAACACTGAAGCTTTCTTT.

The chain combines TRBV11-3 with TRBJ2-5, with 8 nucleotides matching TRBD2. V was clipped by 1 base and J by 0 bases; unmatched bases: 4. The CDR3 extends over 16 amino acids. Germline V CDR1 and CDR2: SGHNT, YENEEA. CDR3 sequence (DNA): TGTGCCAGCAGCTTAGCGGGGGGGCGTCACCAAGAGACCCAGTACTTC. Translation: CASSLAGGRHQETQYF. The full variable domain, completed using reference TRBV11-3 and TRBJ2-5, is EAGVVQSPRYKIIEKKQPVAFWCNPISGHNTLYWYLQNLGQGPELLIRYENEEAVDDSQLPKDRFSAERLKGVDSTLKIQPAELGDSAVYLCASSLAGGRHQETQYFGPGTRLLVL.

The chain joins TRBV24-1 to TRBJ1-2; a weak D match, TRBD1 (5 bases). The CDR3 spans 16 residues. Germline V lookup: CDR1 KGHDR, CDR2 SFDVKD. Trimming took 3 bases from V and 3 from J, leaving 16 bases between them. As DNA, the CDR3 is TGTGCCACCAGTGATCCGCGGGGGGATGGCCACTATGGCTACACCTTC. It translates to CATSDPRGDGHYGYTF.

CDR3 DNA: TGCGCCAGCAGCCACCCCGGACAGGGGGGTGAGCAGTACTTC. It codes for CASSHPGQGGEQYF. The chain uses TRBV4-1 and TRBJ2-7; 10 bases are a match to TRBD1. Trimming cost V 3 bases and J 7 bases; bases outside gene matches: 6. The CDR3 loop spans 14 amino acids. Germline V CDR1 and CDR2: MGHRA, YSYEKL.

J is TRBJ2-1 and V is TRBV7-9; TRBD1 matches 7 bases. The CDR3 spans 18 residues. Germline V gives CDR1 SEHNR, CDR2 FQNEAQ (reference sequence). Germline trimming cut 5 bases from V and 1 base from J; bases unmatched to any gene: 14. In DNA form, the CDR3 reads TGTGCCAGCAGCCTCCCGCCACAGGGGTACAGGTCCTACAATGAGCAGTTCTTC. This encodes CASSLPPQGYRSYNEQFF.

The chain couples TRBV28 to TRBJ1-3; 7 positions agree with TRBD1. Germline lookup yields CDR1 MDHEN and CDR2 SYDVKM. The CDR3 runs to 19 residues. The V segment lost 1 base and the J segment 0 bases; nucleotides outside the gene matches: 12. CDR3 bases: TGTGCCAGCAGTTTATACCCGACCTCGACAGGGAGCTCTGGAAACACCATATATTTT. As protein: CASSLYPTSTGSSGNTIYF.

CDR3 in DNA: TGTGCCAGCACCGAACGGTACGAGCAGTACTTC. It specifies CASTERYEQYF. V is TRBV7-9 and J is TRBJ2-7, with D unclear. Trimming stripped 7 bases from V and 4 bases from J, with 8 bases between. This CDR3 has 11 residues. Per germline, CDR1 SEHNR and CDR2 FQNEAQ (reference sequence).

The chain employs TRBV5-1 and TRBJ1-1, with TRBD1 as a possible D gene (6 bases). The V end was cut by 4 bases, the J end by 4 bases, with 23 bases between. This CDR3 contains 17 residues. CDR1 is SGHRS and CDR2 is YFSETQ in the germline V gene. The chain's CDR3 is CASSPRGAGTAGTEAFF. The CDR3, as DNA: TGCGCCAGCAGCCCGCGGGGGGCTGGTACGGCCGGCACTGAAGCTTTCTTT.

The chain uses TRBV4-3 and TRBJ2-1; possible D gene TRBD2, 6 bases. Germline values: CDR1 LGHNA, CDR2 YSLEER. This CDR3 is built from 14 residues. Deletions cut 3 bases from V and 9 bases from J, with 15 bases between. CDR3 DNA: TGCGCCAGCAGCCAGAAAGACCTGGGGGGTGAGCAGTTCTTC. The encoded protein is CASSQKDLGGEQFF.

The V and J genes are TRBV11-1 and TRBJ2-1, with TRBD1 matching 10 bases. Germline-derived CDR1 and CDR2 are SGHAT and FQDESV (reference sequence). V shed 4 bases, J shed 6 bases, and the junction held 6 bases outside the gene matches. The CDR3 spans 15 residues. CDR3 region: CASSSDRGEPNEQFF. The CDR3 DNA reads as TGTGCCAGCAGCTCGGACAGGGGGGAACCCAATGAGCAGTTCTTC.

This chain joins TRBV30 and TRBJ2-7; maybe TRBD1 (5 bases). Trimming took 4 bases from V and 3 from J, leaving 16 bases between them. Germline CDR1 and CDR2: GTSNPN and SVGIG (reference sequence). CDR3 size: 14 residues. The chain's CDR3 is CAWTGQGSFYEQYF. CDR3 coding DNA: TGTGCCTGGACCGGGCAGGGATCTTTCTACGAGCAGTACTTC.

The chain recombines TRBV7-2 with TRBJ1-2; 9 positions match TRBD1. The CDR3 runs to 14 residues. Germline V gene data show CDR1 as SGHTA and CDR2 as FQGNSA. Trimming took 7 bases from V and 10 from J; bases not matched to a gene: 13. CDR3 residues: CASTFLSDRGDYTF. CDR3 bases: TGTGCCAGCACCTTTTTGAGCGACAGGGGGGACTACACCTTC.

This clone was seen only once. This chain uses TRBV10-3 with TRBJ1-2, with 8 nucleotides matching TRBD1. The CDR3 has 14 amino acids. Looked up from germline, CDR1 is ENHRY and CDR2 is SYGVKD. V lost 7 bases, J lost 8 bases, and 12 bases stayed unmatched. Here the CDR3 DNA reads TGTGCCATCAACTCAGGGGGCAAAGGGGGAGGCTACACCTTC. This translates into CAINSGGKGGGYTF.

The CDR3 nucleotides are TGCGCCAGCAGCTTGGGTACTAGCGGGGGTAACATTCAGTACTTC. Amino acid sequence: CASSLGTSGGNIQYF. The V gene is TRBV5-1, the J gene TRBJ2-4; 11 nucleotides line up with TRBD2. From germline, CDR1 is SGHRS and CDR2 YFSETQ. V lost 0 bases, J lost 7 bases, and 3 bases stayed unmatched. This CDR3 has 15 residues.

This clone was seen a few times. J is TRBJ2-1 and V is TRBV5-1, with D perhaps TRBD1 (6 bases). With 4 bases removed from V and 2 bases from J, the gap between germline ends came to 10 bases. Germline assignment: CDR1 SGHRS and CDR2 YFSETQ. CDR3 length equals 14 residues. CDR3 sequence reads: CASSMQGTYNEQFF. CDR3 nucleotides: TGCGCCAGCAGCATGCAGGGGACCTACAATGAGCAGTTCTTC.

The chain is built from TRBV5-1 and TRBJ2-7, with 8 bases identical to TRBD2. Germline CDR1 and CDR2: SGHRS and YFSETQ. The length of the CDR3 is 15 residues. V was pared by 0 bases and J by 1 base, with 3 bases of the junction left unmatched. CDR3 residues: CASSLGSGGSYEQYF. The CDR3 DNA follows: TGCGCCAGCAGCTTGGGGAGCGGGGGTTCCTACGAGCAGTACTTC.

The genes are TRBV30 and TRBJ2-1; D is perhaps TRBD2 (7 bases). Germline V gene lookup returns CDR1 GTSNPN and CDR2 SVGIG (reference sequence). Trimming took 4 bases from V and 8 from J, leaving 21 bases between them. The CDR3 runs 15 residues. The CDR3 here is CAWTLGGARSYEQFF. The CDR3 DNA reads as TGTGCCTGGACCCTGGGGGGGGCCAGGTCGTATGAGCAGTTCTTC.

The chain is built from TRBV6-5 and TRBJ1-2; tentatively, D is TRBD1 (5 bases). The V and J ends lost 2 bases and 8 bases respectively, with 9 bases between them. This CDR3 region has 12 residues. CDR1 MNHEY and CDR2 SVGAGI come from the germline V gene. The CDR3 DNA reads TGTGCCAGCAGTTACCAGGGCAAGGGCTACACCTTC. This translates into CASSYQGKGYTF.

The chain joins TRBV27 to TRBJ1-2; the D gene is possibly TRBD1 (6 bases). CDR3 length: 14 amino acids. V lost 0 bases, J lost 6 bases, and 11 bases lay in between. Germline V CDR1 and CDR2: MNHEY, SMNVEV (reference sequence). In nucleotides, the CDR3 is TGTGCCAGCAGTTTATCGGGCAGGGGAAATGGCTACACCTTC. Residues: CASSLSGRGNGYTF.

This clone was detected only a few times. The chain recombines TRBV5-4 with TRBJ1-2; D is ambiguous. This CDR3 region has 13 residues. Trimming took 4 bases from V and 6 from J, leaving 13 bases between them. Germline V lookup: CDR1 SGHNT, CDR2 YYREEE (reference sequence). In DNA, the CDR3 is TGTGCCAGCAGCACCGGTTGGAGGGATGGCTACACCTTC. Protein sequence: CASSTGWRDGYTF.

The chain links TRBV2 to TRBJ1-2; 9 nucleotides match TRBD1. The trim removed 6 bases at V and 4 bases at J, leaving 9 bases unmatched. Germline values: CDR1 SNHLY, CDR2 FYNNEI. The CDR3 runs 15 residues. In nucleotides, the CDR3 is TGTGCCAGCAGCAACAAACAGGGGGCCGGCTATGGCTACACCTTC. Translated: CASSNKQGAGYGYTF.

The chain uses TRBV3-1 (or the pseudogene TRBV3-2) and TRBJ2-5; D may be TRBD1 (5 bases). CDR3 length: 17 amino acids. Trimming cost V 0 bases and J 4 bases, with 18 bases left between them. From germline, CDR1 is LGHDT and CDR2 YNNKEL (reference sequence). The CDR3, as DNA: TGTGCCAGCAGCCAAGATCGCACCAGGGCCAAAGGAGAGACCCAGTACTTC. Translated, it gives CASSQDRTRAKGETQYF.

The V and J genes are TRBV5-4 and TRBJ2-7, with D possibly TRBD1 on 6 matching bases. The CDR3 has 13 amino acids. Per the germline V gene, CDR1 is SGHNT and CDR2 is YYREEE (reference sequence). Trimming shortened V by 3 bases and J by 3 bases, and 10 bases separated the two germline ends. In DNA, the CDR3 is TGTGCCAGCAGCTCAGGACAGAACTACGAGCAGTACTTC. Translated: CASSSGQNYEQYF.

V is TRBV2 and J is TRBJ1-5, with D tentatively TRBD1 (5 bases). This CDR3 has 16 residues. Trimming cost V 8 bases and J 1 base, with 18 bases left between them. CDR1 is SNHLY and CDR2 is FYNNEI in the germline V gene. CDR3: CASGLGGGVSNQPQHF. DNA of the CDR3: TGTGCCAGCGGTCTTGGGGGAGGCGTGAGCAATCAGCCCCAGCATTTT.

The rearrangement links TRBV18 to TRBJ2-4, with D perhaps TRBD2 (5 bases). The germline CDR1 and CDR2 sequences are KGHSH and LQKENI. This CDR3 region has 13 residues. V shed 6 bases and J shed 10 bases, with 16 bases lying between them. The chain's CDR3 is CASSPGEPSIQYF. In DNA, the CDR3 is TGTGCCAGCTCCCCTGGGGAGCCTTCAATTCAGTACTTC.

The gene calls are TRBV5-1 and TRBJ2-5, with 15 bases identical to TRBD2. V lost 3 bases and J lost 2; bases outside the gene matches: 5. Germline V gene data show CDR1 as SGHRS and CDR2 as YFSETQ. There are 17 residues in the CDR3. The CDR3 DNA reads TGCGCCAGCAGCTGGGGACTAGCGGGGGGCGGGCAAGAGACCCAGTACTTC. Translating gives CASSWGLAGGGQETQYF.

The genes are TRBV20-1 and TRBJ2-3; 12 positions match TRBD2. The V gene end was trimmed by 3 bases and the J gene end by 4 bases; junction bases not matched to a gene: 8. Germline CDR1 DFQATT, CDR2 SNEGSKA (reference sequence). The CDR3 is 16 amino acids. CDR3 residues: CSASRSSGGAADTQYF. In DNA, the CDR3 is TGCAGTGCTAGTAGGTCTAGCGGGGGGGCCGCAGATACGCAGTATTTT.